One sample yielded the 24 T cell receptor beta chains listed below, sequenced in a study of T-cell reconstitution after alpha-beta-depleted transplantation in children (dated by TCRdb to 2016 to 2017). The treatment or condition label corresponds to: allogeneic hematopoietic cell transplantation with graft depleted of TCRalphabeta T cells and CD19 B cells. The receptor library was made with PCR. These reads were obtained on an Illumina HiSeq 2500. TCR libraries were prepared with molecular barcoding, using unique molecular identifiers to normalize TCRbeta repertoire quantification. Clones were called with MiXCR by TCRdb after fastp trimmed the public reads at Q25, and only in-frame beta chains were retained. Merged by CDR3 protein, the rows form single entries marked with the most common genes and DNA. Across this sample there are 70,000 to 95,000 distinct CDR3 sequences, with around a sixth seen only once. The ten largest clones capture 15% to 20% of the sample.

Material: PBMCs, mostly from graft donor cells, obtained 180 days after TCRalphabeta/CD19-depleted stem cell transplant. These receptors all stem from a male patient aged 2-10 years who had a stem cell transplant for acute lymphoblastic leukemia, so the T cells may come from the graft donor.

This chain connects TRBV20-1 to TRBJ2-7; 7 nucleotides line up with TRBD2. In germline, CDR1 is DFQATT, CDR2 SNEGSKA (reference sequence). V lost 1 base and J lost 4; bases outside the gene matches: 7. The CDR3 loop spans 14 amino acids. CDR3 protein: CSARGGSGTYEQYF. DNA for the CDR3: TGCAGTGCTAGAGGGGGGAGCGGGACGTACGAGCAGTACTTC.

The sample holds a few counts of this clonotype. This chain connects TRBV10-1 to TRBJ1-1; TRBD1 is a possible D gene (5 bases). The germline V gene has CDR1 WNHNN and CDR2 SYGVQD (reference sequence). The CDR3 contains 14 residues. The V gene lost 7 bases and the J gene lost 3 bases, with 15 bases spanning the gap. This CDR3 reads CASKTGAWDTEAFF. The CDR3 nucleotides read TGCGCCAGCAAAACCGGGGCCTGGGACACTGAAGCTTTCTTT.

The chain links TRBV5-1 to TRBJ2-2; D call uncertain. Trimming shortened V by 1 base and J by 8 bases, and 9 bases separated the two germline ends. CDR3 size: 13 residues. Germline values: CDR1 SGHRS, CDR2 YFSETQ. The CDR3 region is CASSLSTLGELFF. The CDR3 nucleotides read TGCGCCAGCAGCTTGTCCACTTTAGGGGAGCTGTTTTTT.

The rearrangement uses TRBV5-1 and TRBJ1-2, with no clear D. The CDR3 has 14 amino acids. The germline CDR1 and CDR2 sequences are SGHRS and YFSETQ. With 2 bases removed from V and 3 bases from J, the gap between germline ends came to 11 bases. The CDR3 loop is CASSLTRVDYGYTF. The CDR3 coding sequence is TGCGCCAGCAGCTTAACCCGGGTGGACTATGGCTACACCTTC.

There are many counts of this clonotype. The genes are TRBV2 and TRBJ1-6; D is ambiguous. The V gene lost 4 bases and the J gene lost 6 bases, with 16 bases spanning the gap. In germline, CDR1 is SNHLY, CDR2 FYNNEI. The CDR3 runs 16 residues. CDR3 residues: CASSGYGDLGNSPLHF. In DNA, the CDR3 is TGTGCCAGCAGTGGCTATGGCGATCTGGGTAATTCACCCCTCCACTTT.

V gene TRBV18 combines with J gene TRBJ2-3, with D hard to call. V gave up 0 bases and J gave up 2 bases, with 6 bases separating them. CDR3 length: 14 residues. Per the germline V gene, CDR1 is KGHSH and CDR2 is LQKENI. The CDR3 here is CASSPPQDTDTQYF. Here the CDR3 DNA reads TGTGCCAGCTCACCACCGCAGGACACAGATACGCAGTATTTT.

This clonotype was counted between two and nine times. The chain employs TRBV5-1 and TRBJ1-4; D possibly corresponds to TRBD1 (5 bases). Germline values: CDR1 SGHRS, CDR2 YFSETQ. CDR3 size: 15 residues. V shed 3 bases and J shed 0 bases, with 9 bases lying between them. The CDR3 nucleotides read TGCGCCAGCAGCTCCGTGGGGGCAACTAATGAAAAACTGTTTTTT. Amino acid sequence: CASSSVGATNEKLFF.

This chain links TRBV11-2 with TRBJ2-1, with TRBD1 identical over 7 bases. The germline gives CDR1 SGHAT, CDR2 FQNNGV. CDR3 length: 15 amino acids. The V and J ends lost 5 bases and 7 bases, in that order; junction bases with no gene match: 11. CDR3 residues: CASSPGTVRRNEQFF. CDR3 nucleotide sequence: TGTGCCAGCAGCCCCGGGACAGTTAGGCGGAATGAGCAGTTCTTC.

This clonotype was seen many times. This chain connects TRBV20-1 to TRBJ1-5; D is ambiguous. Germline V lookup: CDR1 DFQATT, CDR2 SNEGSKA (reference sequence). With 3 bases removed from V and 4 bases from J, the gap between germline ends came to 13 bases. The CDR3 length is 14 residues. CDR3 sequence: CSAREYVWNQPQHF. The CDR3 bases are TGCAGTGCTAGGGAGTATGTGTGGAATCAGCCCCAGCATTTT.

The genes are TRBV14 and TRBJ2-7; TRBD1 matches 10 bases. Looked up from germline, CDR1 is SGHDN and CDR2 is FVKESK. Trimming cost V 5 bases and J 4 bases; bases outside gene matches: 8. The CDR3 has 15 amino acids. CDR3 in amino acids: CASSTRQGAWYEQYF. The CDR3 DNA reads TGTGCCAGCAGCACCAGACAGGGGGCATGGTACGAGCAGTACTTC.

The chain carries TRBV24-1 and TRBJ2-1, with TRBD2 matching 12 bases. This CDR3 is built from 16 residues. In germline, CDR1 is KGHDR, CDR2 SFDVKD. Trimming cost V 2 bases and J 6 bases; bases outside gene matches: 4. The CDR3 region is CATSDYLAGGLNEQFF. The CDR3 region has the DNA TGTGCCACCAGTGATTACCTAGCGGGGGGGCTCAATGAGCAGTTCTTC.

This clonotype was seen many times. The chain has TRBV10-3 and TRBJ2-5, with 8 bases identical to TRBD1. Germline lookup yields CDR1 ENHRY and CDR2 SYGVKD. This CDR3 has 15 residues. V shed 4 bases and J 5 bases; nucleotides not matched to a gene: 9. The CDR3 spells CAISAVDRGWETQYF. The CDR3 DNA reads TGTGCCATCAGTGCCGTAGACAGGGGATGGGAGACCCAGTACTTC.

V gene TRBV14 combines with J gene TRBJ2-5, with unresolved D. CDR3 length: 15 amino acids. Deletions cut 5 bases from V and 5 bases from J, with 18 bases between. Germline V lookup: CDR1 SGHDN, CDR2 FVKESK. DNA for the CDR3: TGTGCCAGCAGCTTCGGGTCGGGCAGCTGGGAGACCCAGTACTTC. Encoded protein: CASSFGSGSWETQYF.

This clonotype was seen a handful of times. V and J are TRBV25-1 and TRBJ2-5; the match to TRBD2 covers 11 bases. The J segment lost 3 bases and the V segment lost 5 bases, leaving 11 bases of the junction unmatched. The germline V gene encodes CDR1 MGHDK and CDR2 SYGVNS. The CDR3 runs 17 residues. CDR3 sequence reads: CASSLRVAGGVEETQYF. In DNA, the CDR3 is TGTGCCAGCAGTCTCCGGGTAGCGGGGGGGGTTGAAGAGACCCAGTACTTC.

The chain combines TRBV6-1 with TRBJ2-3; D is unclear. From germline, CDR1 is MNHNS and CDR2 SASEGT. V lost 6 bases to trimming and J lost 4 bases, with 14 bases between them. The CDR3 loop spans 14 amino acids. CDR3 region: CASRSSRAPDTQYF. The DNA for the CDR3 is TGTGCCAGCAGAAGTTCTAGGGCCCCAGATACGCAGTATTTT.

This clonotype is a singleton in its sample. The gene calls are TRBV20-1 and TRBJ2-2; D assignment may be TRBD1 or TRBD2 (5 bases each). From germline, CDR1 is DFQATT and CDR2 SNEGSKA (reference sequence). This CDR3 is 13 amino acids long. The V end was cut by 2 bases, the J end by 7 bases, with 11 bases between. The CDR3 sequence is CSARRGAGGELFF. Here the CDR3 DNA reads TGCAGTGCTAGACGGGGCGCGGGCGGGGAGCTGTTTTTT.

This clonotype was detected a few times. The chain combines TRBV27 with TRBJ2-7; 10 nucleotides line up with TRBD2. This CDR3 spans 15 amino acids. V trimming: 5 bases; J trimming: 1 base; junction bases outside the gene matches: 5. Germline V lookup: CDR1 MNHEY, CDR2 SMNVEV (reference sequence). The CDR3 sequence: CASSPTSGASYEQYF. The DNA of the CDR3 is TGTGCCAGCAGTCCTACTAGCGGGGCATCCTACGAGCAGTACTTC.

The chain employs TRBV6-2 or TRBV6-3 and TRBJ2-2; 9 bases align to TRBD2. The CDR3 contains 21 residues. The germline V gene encodes CDR1 MNHEY and CDR2 SVGEGT. V shed 2 bases, J shed 6 bases, and the junction held 22 bases outside the gene matches. The CDR3 region is CASSYLRSRDKAGGPAGELFF. The CDR3, as DNA: TGTGCCAGCAGTTACCTGAGATCTCGGGACAAGGCGGGGGGGCCGGCCGGGGAGCTGTTTTTT.

The CDR3: CSASGTSGGVQETQYF. CDR3 coding DNA: TGCAGTGCCTCAGGGACTAGCGGGGGCGTCCAAGAGACCCAGTACTTC. The chain combines TRBV20-1 with TRBJ2-5, with 14 bases that match TRBD2. This CDR3 is built from 16 residues. Germline CDR1 and CDR2: DFQATT and SNEGSKA (reference sequence). Trimming removed 6 bases from V and 1 base from J; junction bases left unmatched: 7.

This clonotype was recorded many times. The chain employs TRBV5-6 and TRBJ2-7; 7 nucleotides match TRBD2. In germline, CDR1 is SGHDT, CDR2 YYEEEE. The CDR3 length is 14 residues. The J segment lost 3 bases and the V segment lost 3 bases, leaving 6 bases of the junction unmatched. Written as DNA, the CDR3 is TGTGCCAGCAGCTACGGGACTAATAACTACGAGCAGTACTTC. It specifies CASSYGTNNYEQYF. The entire variable domain, with the rest obtained from reference TRBV5-6 and TRBJ2-7, is as follows: DAGVTQSPTHLIKTRGQQVTLRCSPKSGHDTVSWYQQALGQGPQFIFQYYEEEERQRGNFPDRFSGHQFPNYSSELNVNALLLGDSALYLCASSYGTNNYEQYFGPGTRLTVT.

The V gene is TRBV7-6, the J gene TRBJ1-1; a weak D match, TRBD1 (6 bases). Between the trimmed V and J ends, which lost 5 bases and 2 bases, there was a span of 15 bases. CDR3 length: 15 residues. CDR1 SGHVS and CDR2 FNYEAQ come from the germline V gene. The CDR3 nucleotides are TGTGCCAGCAGCACCCTACAGGGACATAACACTGAAGCTTTCTTT. It is translated as CASSTLQGHNTEAFF.

This clonotype was detected a few times. This chain joins TRBV12-3 or TRBV12-4 and TRBJ1-6; D is uncertain. This CDR3 is 15 amino acids long. Trimming took off 6 bases at V and 6 bases at J, with 15 bases between the two ends. The CDR3 DNA reads TGTGCCAGCAGCTCCATGGCCGCCTCTAATTCACCCCTCCACTTT. It is translated as CASSSMAASNSPLHF.

This clonotype was counted many times. The V call is TRBV25-1, the J call TRBJ2-2; D is perhaps TRBD1 or TRBD2 (5 bases each). CDR3 length: 14 residues. V was clipped by 8 bases and J by 3 bases, with 13 bases between them. Germline values: CDR1 MGHDK, CDR2 SYGVNS. As DNA, the CDR3 is TGTGCCAGCCGCGTGGGGCGGGACACCGGGGAGCTGTTTTTT. Protein product: CASRVGRDTGELFF.

This clonotype appeared a few times. This rearrangement joins TRBV20-1 to TRBJ1-4; D ambiguous. CDR1 is DFQATT, CDR2 SNEGSKA, per germline (reference sequence). Trimming left V 6 bases short and J 8 bases short, with 16 bases between. The CDR3 contains 13 residues. CDR3 loop: CSALRERSEKLFF. The CDR3 DNA follows: TGCAGTGCCCTCAGAGAAAGATCCGAAAAACTGTTTTTT.